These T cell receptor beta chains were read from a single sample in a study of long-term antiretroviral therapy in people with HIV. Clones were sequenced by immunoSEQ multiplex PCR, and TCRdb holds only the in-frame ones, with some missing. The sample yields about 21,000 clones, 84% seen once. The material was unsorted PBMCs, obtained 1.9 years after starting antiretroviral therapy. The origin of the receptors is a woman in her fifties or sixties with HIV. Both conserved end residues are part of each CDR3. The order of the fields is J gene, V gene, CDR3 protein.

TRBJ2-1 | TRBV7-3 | CASSPGLNNEQFF
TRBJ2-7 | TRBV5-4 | CASSFWGGDYEQYF
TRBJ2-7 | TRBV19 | CASSMFSSGYEQYF
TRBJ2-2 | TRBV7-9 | CASSLGTGHTGELFF
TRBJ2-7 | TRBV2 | CAGGGTSLEQYF
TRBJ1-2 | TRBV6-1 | CASSEWSPRGYGYTF
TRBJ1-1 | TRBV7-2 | CASGYVGVRETEAFF
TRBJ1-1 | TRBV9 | CASRPAQGRAFF
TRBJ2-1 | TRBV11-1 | CASSLEGEQFF
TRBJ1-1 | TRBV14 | CASSQPGTVNTEAFF
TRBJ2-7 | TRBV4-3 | CASSQGLAGGRYEQYF
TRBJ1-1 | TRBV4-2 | CASSQPSTTGGTEAFF
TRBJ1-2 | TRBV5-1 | CASSLEGQGYGYTF
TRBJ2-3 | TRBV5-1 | CASSLPLAGVGDTQYF
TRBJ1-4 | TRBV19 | CASRGTVPRTNEKLFF
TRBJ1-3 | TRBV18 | CASSPPHQISGNTIYF
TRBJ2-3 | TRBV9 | CASSGRDRALTDTQYF